The clone carrying this T cell receptor (beta chain) was recorded a few times. The entry originates in a study of PD-L1 blockade in urothelial cancer. This CDR3 is built from 16 residues. With V trimmed by 2 bases and J by 7 bases, 7 bases remained unmatched. CDR1 and CDR2 (germline): MDHEN, SYDVKM. Indicated time point: pretreatment peripheral blood. The protocol was immunoSEQ multiplex PCR, while the TCRdb copy is restricted to in-frame clones and leaves out a portion. The sample holds approximately 45,000 clones; around 83% are singletons and the top ten take approximately 1.5%. The sample was PBMCs, taken around atezolizumab (anti-PD-L1) treatment. This clonotype was obtained from a man aged 45-65 years with urothelial cancer. The gene calls are TRBV28 and TRBJ2-2, with 10 positions matching TRBD1. CDR3 residues: CASSLAGQGKFGELFF. The CDR3 nucleotides read TGTGCCAGCAGTTTAGCGGGACAGGGGAAATTCGGGGAGCTGTTTTTT.